This passage covers 17 T cell receptor beta chains from one sample sequenced in a study of T cell responses to AZD1222 COVID-19 vaccine. Only in-frame clones appear in the TCRdb table, and some are missing; sequencing was by immunoSEQ multiplex PCR. The table shows around 120,000 clones, with 85% to 95% occurring only once. The specimen comprised peripheral blood, sampled 28 days after the second AZD1222 dose. These receptor sequences come from an adult who received the AZD1222 COVID-19 vaccine.

This chain links TRBV2 with TRBJ1-1; no firm D call. Germline CDR1 is SNHLY and CDR2 is FYNNEI. Trimming left V 4 bases short and J 4 bases short, with 1 base between. The CDR3 is made up of 10 amino acids. The CDR3 nucleotides are TGTGCCAGCAGTGGCACTGAAGCTTTCTTT. Its protein is CASSGTEAFF.

This clone was counted a single time. The chain joins TRBV27 to TRBJ2-7; 8 bases align to TRBD2. The germline V gene has CDR1 MNHEY and CDR2 SMNVEV (reference sequence). The CDR3 spans 16 residues. J lost 0 bases, V lost 6 bases, and 10 bases had no gene match. The CDR3 loop reads CASSPSLRGVSYEQYF. In DNA, the CDR3 is TGTGCCAGCAGCCCTAGTTTGCGGGGGGTCTCCTACGAGCAGTACTTC.

The rearrangement links TRBV18 to TRBJ1-4, with D perhaps TRBD1 (6 bases). V lost 4 bases to trimming and J lost 8 bases, with 11 bases between them. Looked up from germline, CDR1 is KGHSH and CDR2 is LQKENI. The CDR3 loop spans 13 amino acids. Here the CDR3 DNA reads TGTGCCAGCTCACGTCCGGACAGAGAAAAACTGTTTTTT. Encoded protein: CASSRPDREKLFF.

The chain recombines TRBV4-1 with TRBJ2-3; D uncertain. Between the trimmed V and J ends, which lost 5 bases and 1 base, there was a span of 7 bases. The CDR3 runs 13 residues. The germline V gene encodes CDR1 MGHRA and CDR2 YSYEKL. CDR3 sequence reads: CASSIQRTDTQYF. The CDR3 coding sequence is TGCGCCAGCAGCATACAACGCACAGATACGCAGTATTTT.

The chain joins TRBV7-3 to TRBJ2-1, with a weak D call TRBD1 (5 bases). CDR1 and CDR2 (germline): SGHTA, FQGTGA. V lost 5 bases, J lost 9 bases, and 17 bases lay in between. The CDR3 is 14 residues long. The CDR3 DNA is TGTGCCAGCAGCCAACTGGGGTCTAGGGGTGAGCAGTTCTTC. Protein: CASSQLGSRGEQFF.

The V and J genes are TRBV5-1 and TRBJ1-4; D might be TRBD1 (5 bases). The CDR3 runs to 16 residues. The germline gives CDR1 SGHRS, CDR2 YFSETQ. The germline V and J ends were trimmed by 0 bases and 0 bases, with 9 bases remaining between them. The CDR3 DNA reads TGCGCCAGCAGCTTGGCTGGGGGGACAACTAATGAAAAACTGTTTTTT. Its protein is CASSLAGGTTNEKLFF. The full variable domain, completed using reference TRBV5-1 and TRBJ1-4, is KAGVTQTPRYLIKTRGQQVTLSCSPISGHRSVSWYQQTPGQGLQFLFEYFSETQRNKGNFPGRFSGRQFSNSRSEMNVSTLELGDSALYLCASSLAGGTTNEKLFFGSGTQLSVL.

CDR3 in DNA: TGTGCCAGCAGCCCGAGGGCAGGGTGGGATCAGCCCCAGCATTTT. It codes for CASSPRAGWDQPQHF. The V gene is TRBV27, the J gene TRBJ1-5; D perhaps matches TRBD1 (5 bases). The CDR3 contains 15 residues. V shed 6 bases and J shed 5 bases, with 17 bases lying between them. The germline gives CDR1 MNHEY, CDR2 SMNVEV (reference sequence).

The V gene is TRBV6-5, the J gene TRBJ1-5, with D perhaps matching TRBD1 (5 bases). V was pared by 2 bases and J by 5 bases, with 7 bases between. The length of the CDR3 is 13 residues. Germline-derived CDR1 and CDR2 are MNHEY and SVGAGI. CDR3 DNA sequence: TGTGCCAGCAGTTACAGGGGCTATCAGCCCCAGCATTTT. Amino acids: CASSYRGYQPQHF.

The chain is built from TRBV12-1 and TRBJ1-1; the tabulated D call, TRBD1, remains unverified against the DNA. TRBV12-1 is marked as a pseudogene. The CDR3 runs to 18 residues. CDR3 sequence reads: CASSLRGVRGRKNTEAFF. The CDR3 region has the DNA TGTGCCAGCAGCTTGAGGGGGGTGAGGGGGCGGAAGAACACTGAAGCTTTCTTT.

This chain connects TRBV27 to TRBJ2-7; 8 bases align to TRBD1. After removal of 4 bases from V and 0 bases from J, the junction contained 5 bases not matched to a gene. The V gene's germline CDR1 is MNHEY and CDR2 SMNVEV (reference sequence). This CDR3 is 15 amino acids long. This CDR3 reads CASSSGDRISYEQYF. The CDR3, as DNA: TGTGCCAGCAGTTCGGGGGACAGGATCTCCTACGAGCAGTACTTC.

The V and J genes are TRBV20-1 and TRBJ1-2, with D maybe TRBD1 (5 bases). Trimming took off 5 bases at V and 6 bases at J, with 10 bases between the two ends. The CDR3 covers 11 residues. CDR1 and CDR2 (germline): DFQATT, SNEGSKA (reference sequence). The CDR3 protein is CSARWGDGYTF. CDR3 in DNA: TGCAGTGCTCGTTGGGGGGATGGCTACACCTTC.

This chain links TRBV5-1 with TRBJ1-6; a weak D match, TRBD1 (6 bases). The CDR3 spans 15 residues. Trimming shortened V by 5 bases and J by 10 bases, and 19 bases separated the two germline ends. The germline CDR1 and CDR2 sequences are SGHRS and YFSETQ. This chain's CDR3 is CASRDGLGARSPLHF. CDR3 bases: TGCGCCAGCAGAGATGGTCTGGGGGCGCGATCACCCCTCCACTTT. Combining the CDR3 with reference TRBV5-1 and TRBJ1-6 gives the whole variable domain KAGVTQTPRYLIKTRGQQVTLSCSPISGHRSVSWYQQTPGQGLQFLFEYFSETQRNKGNFPGRFSGRQFSNSRSEMNVSTLELGDSALYLCASRDGLGARSPLHFGNGTRLTVT.

This chain connects TRBV18 to TRBJ2-5; possibly TRBD1 or TRBD2 for D (5 bases each). Germline V CDR1 and CDR2: KGHSH, LQKENI. V was cut by 3 bases and J by 3 bases, with 11 bases left in between. The CDR3 length is 14 residues. CDR3 sequence (DNA): TGTGCCAGCTCACCTCCGGGGCCTGAAGAGACCCAGTACTTC. This codes for CASSPPGPEETQYF.

The J gene is TRBJ2-1, the V gene TRBV5-1; D uncertain. The CDR3 length is 14 residues. Between the trimmed V and J ends, which lost 0 bases and 10 bases, there was a span of 14 bases. CDR1 SGHRS and CDR2 YFSETQ come from the germline V gene. The CDR3 protein is CASSLDYNGYEQFF. The CDR3 bases are TGCGCCAGCAGCTTGGACTATAACGGGTACGAGCAGTTCTTC.

The chain employs TRBV12-3 or TRBV12-4 and TRBJ1-1, with TRBD1 identical over 7 bases. The trim removed 4 bases at V and 5 bases at J, leaving 1 base unmatched. The CDR3 sequence is 12 residues long. CDR3: CASSSGGTEAFF. CDR3 nucleotides: TGTGCCAGCAGTTCAGGGGGAACTGAAGCTTTCTTT.

The J gene is TRBJ1-2, the V gene TRBV5-1, with unresolved D. V was shortened by 0 bases and J by 4 bases, with 10 bases between the two germline ends. The CDR3 is 14 amino acids. Germline V CDR1 and CDR2: SGHRS, YFSETQ. The DNA for the CDR3 is TGCGCCAGCAGCTTGGCCGAAGGGCCCTATGGCTACACCTTC. As protein: CASSLAEGPYGYTF.

This clone occurred once. The chain carries TRBV7-2 and TRBJ1-5; no clear D gene. There are 13 residues in the CDR3. Germline CDR1 SGHTA, CDR2 FQGNSA. Trimming cost V 1 base and J 4 bases, with 5 bases left between them. CDR3 in amino acids: CASSLEENQPQHF. The CDR3 DNA follows: TGTGCCAGCAGCTTAGAGGAAAATCAGCCCCAGCATTTT.